This T cell receptor (beta chain) is from a study of control samples from healthy donors and cancer patients. This CDR3 is built from 12 residues. Germline V gene data show CDR1 as MNHEY and CDR2 as SMNVEV (reference sequence). With 5 bases removed from V and 9 bases from J, the gap between germline ends came to 13 bases. Clones were read by immunoSEQ multiplex PCR, and TCRdb kept only the in-frame ones, dropping some. The sample consists of 120,000 or so clones, about 89% of them appearing once. The specimen was blood. The chain combines TRBV27 with TRBJ1-2, with a tentative D call TRBD1 (6 bases). This clonotype was sampled from a woman aged 18-29 years in good health. CDR3 sequence: CASSPQGFSYTF. For the CDR3, the DNA is TGTGCCAGCAGTCCCCAGGGGTTTAGCTACACCTTC.